The table lists the clone carrying this T cell receptor beta chain with many counts. This record comes from a study of CD8+CD57+ T cells in acquired aplastic anemia. For CDR3 and TCR beta VDJ profiling, genomic DNA was the template used. TCRdb reprocessed the reads via MiXCR and lists one record per CDR3 protein. Of more than 200,000 distinct CDR3 sequences in the sample, less than 60% are singletons; the top ten hold 15% to 20%. The junction had 11 bases not matched to a gene; V was cut back by 5 bases and J by 1 base. This CDR3 spans 17 amino acids. Germline loops: CDR1 SGHTA, CDR2 FQGNSA. All sequencing subjects had displayed CD8+CD57+ cell expansion on flow cytometry. Every patient had severe acquired aplastic anemia.

The J gene is TRBJ2-3, the V gene TRBV7-2; 8 bases map to TRBD2. Sequenced input: sorted CD4+, CD8+, or CD8+CD57+ T cells (not recorded which) from PBMCs. The clonotype was recovered from a human donor with aplastic anemia. The CDR3 loop is CASSLRGLAGRTDTQYF. As DNA, the CDR3 is TGTGCCAGCAGCCTTAGGGGCTTAGCGGGGCGCACAGATACGCAGTATTTT.